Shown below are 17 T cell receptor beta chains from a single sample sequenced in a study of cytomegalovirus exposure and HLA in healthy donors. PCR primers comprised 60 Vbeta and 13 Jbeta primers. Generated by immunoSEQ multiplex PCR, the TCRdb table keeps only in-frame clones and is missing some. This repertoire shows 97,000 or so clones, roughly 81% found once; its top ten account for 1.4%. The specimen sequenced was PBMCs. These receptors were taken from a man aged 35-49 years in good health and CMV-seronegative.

CDR3 sequence reads: CASRHSNSDGYTF. For the CDR3, the DNA is TGTGCCAGCAGGCACAGTAACTCCGATGGCTACACCTTC. This rearrangement joins TRBV14 to TRBJ1-2; D is ambiguous. The CDR3 extends over 13 amino acids. V dropped 6 bases and J dropped 6 bases, with 14 bases sitting between them. Germline-derived CDR1 and CDR2 are SGHDN and FVKESK.

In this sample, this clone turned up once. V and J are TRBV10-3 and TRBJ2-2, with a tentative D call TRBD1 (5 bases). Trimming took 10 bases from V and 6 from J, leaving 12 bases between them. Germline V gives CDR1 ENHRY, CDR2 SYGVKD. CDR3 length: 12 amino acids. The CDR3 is CATSPGSGELFF. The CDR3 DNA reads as TGTGCCACCTCGCCAGGGTCCGGGGAGCTGTTTTTT.

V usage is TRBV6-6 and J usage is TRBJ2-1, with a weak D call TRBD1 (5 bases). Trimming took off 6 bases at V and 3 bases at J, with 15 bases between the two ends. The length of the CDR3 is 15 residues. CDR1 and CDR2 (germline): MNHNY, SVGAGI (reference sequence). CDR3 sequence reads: CASRRKQDNYNEQFF. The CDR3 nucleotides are TGTGCCAGCAGACGCAAACAGGACAACTACAATGAGCAGTTCTTC.

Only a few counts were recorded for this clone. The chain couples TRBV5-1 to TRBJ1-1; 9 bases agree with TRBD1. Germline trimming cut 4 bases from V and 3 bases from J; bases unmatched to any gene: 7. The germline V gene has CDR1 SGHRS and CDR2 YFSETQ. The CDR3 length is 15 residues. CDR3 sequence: CASSGRTGAYTEAFF. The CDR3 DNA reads TGCGCCAGCAGCGGGAGGACAGGGGCATACACTGAAGCTTTCTTT.

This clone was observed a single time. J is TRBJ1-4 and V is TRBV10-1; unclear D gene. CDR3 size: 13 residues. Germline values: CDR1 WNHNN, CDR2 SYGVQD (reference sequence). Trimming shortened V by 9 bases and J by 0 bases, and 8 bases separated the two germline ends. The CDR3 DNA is TGCGCCAGGTACAGTGCAACTAATGAAAAACTGTTTTTT. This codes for CARYSATNEKLFF.

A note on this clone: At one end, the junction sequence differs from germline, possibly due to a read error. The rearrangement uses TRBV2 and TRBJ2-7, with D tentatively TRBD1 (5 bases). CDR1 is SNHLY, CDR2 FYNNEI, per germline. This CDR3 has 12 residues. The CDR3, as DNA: TGTGCCAGCGGTGAGCAGGGTTACGAGCAGTACTTC. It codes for CASGEQGYEQYF.

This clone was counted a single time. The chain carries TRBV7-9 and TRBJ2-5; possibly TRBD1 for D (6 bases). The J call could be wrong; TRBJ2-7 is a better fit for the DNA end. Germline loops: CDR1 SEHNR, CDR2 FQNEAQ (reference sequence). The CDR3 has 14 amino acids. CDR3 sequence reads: CASSDRTANYEQYF. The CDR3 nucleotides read TGTGCCAGCAGCGATCGGACAGCCAACTACGAGCAGTACTTC.

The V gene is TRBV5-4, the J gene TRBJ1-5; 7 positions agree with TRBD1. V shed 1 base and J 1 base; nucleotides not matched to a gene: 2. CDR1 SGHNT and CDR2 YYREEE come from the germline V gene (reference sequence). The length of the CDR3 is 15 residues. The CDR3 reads CASSLQGDSNQPQHF. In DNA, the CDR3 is TGTGCCAGCAGCTTGCAGGGGGACAGCAATCAGCCCCAGCATTTT.

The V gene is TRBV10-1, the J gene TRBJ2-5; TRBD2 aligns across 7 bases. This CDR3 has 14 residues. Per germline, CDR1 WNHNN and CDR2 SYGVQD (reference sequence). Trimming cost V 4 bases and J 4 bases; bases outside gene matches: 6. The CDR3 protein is CASSASGVIETQYF. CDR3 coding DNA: TGCGCCAGCAGTGCCAGCGGGGTAATAGAGACCCAGTACTTC.

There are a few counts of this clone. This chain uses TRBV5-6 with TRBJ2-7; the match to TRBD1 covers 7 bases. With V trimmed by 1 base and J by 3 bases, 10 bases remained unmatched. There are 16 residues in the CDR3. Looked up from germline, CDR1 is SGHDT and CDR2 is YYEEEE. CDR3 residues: CASSLLVPGTVYEQYF. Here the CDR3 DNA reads TGTGCCAGCAGCTTGTTAGTACCGGGGACAGTCTACGAGCAGTACTTC.

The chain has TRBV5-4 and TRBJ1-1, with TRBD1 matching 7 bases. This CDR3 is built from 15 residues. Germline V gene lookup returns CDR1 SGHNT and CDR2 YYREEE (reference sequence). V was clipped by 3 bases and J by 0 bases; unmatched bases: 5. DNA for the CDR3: TGTGCCAGCAGCTACAAAACAGGGGTGAACACTGAAGCTTTCTTT. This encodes CASSYKTGVNTEAFF. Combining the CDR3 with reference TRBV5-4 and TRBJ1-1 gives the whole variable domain ETGVTQSPTHLIKTRGQQVTLRCSSQSGHNTVSWYQQALGQGPQFIFQYYREEENGRGNFPPRFSGLQFPNYSSELNVNALELDDSALYLCASSYKTGVNTEAFFGQGTRLTVV.

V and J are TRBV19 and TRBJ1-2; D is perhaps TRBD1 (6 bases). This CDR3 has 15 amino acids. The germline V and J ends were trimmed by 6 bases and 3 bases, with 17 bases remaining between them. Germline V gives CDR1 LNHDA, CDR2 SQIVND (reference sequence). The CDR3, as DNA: TGTGCCAGTAGCCCAACCCGGGGGGCCCACTATGGCTACACCTTC. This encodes CASSPTRGAHYGYTF.

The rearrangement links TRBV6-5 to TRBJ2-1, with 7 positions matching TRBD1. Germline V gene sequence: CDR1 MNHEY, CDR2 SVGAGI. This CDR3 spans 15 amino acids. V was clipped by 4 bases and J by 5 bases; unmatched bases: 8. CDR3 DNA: TGTGCCAGCAGTTCCGGACAGGCCAAGAACAATGAGCAGTTCTTC. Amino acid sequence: CASSSGQAKNNEQFF.

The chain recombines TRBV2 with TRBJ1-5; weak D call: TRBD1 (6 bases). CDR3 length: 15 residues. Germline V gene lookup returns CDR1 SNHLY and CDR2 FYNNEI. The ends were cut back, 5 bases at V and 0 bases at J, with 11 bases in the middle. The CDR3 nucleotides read TGTGCCAGCAGTTCGGACAGTTATAGCAATCAGCCCCAGCATTTT. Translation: CASSSDSYSNQPQHF.

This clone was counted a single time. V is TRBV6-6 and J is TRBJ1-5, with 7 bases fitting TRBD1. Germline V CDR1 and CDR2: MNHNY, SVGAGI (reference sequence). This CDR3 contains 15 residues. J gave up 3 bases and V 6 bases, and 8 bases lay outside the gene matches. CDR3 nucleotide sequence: TGTGCCAGCAGGACCGGGACAGCTGACAATCAGCCCCAGCATTTT. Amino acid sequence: CASRTGTADNQPQHF.

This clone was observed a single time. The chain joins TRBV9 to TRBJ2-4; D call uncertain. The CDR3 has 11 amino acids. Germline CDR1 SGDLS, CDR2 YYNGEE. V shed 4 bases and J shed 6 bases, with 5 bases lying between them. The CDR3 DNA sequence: TGTGCCAGCAGCCCCGGAAACATTCAGTACTTC. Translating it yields CASSPGNIQYF.

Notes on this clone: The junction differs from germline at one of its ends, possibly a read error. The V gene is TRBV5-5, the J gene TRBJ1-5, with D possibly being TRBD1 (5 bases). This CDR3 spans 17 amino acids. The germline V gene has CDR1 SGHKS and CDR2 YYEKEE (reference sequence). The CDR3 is CANSLFGTLYSNQPQHF. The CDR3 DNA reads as TGTGCCAACAGCCTATTTGGGACTCTCTATAGCAATCAGCCCCAGCATTTT.